A single sample is the source of the 29 T cell receptor beta chains below, sequenced in a study of OX40 agonist ivuxolimab in advanced cancers. Libraries were prepared by immunoSEQ multiplex PCR; TCRdb keeps only in-frame clonotypes and omits some of them. Among about 40,000 clones, about 86% were seen once, and the ten largest hold approximately 15%. This sample comprised CD4+ or CD8+ T cells sorted from blood, obtained in a trial of the OX40 agonist ivuxolimab. All receptors come from an adult with an advanced solid tumor such as melanoma, head and neck, liver or kidney cancer.

This chain uses TRBV11-2 with TRBJ2-1; 7 nucleotides line up with TRBD2. The CDR3 is 19 residues long. J was trimmed by 3 bases and V by 5 bases; bases with no gene match: 19. The V gene's germline CDR1 is SGHAT and CDR2 FQNNGV. CDR3 DNA: TGTGCCAGCAGCCCGTGGTCCGGTGAGACTAGCCGGGGCTACAATGAGCAGTTCTTC. This translates into CASSPWSGETSRGYNEQFF.

The CDR3 DNA reads TGTGCCAGTAGACCGGGGACGGGAACCTACGAGCAGTACTTC. It specifies CASRPGTGTYEQYF. The rearrangement joins TRBV19 to TRBJ2-7; either TRBD1 or TRBD2 may supply D (5 bases each). CDR1 and CDR2 (germline): LNHDA, SQIVND (reference sequence). Trimming removed 6 bases at V and 2 bases at J, with 14 bases between. This CDR3 spans 14 amino acids.

This chain connects TRBV7-2 to TRBJ2-7, with no clear D. The CDR3 totals 14 residues. Trimming shortened V by 2 bases and J by 4 bases, and 12 bases separated the two germline ends. Germline V gene sequence: CDR1 SGHTA, CDR2 FQGNSA. CDR3 sequence (DNA): TGTGCCAGCAGCTTAAGCTCCGTGGGTTACGAGCAGTACTTC. Amino acid sequence: CASSLSSVGYEQYF.

In this sample, this clone turned up once. V and J are TRBV27 and TRBJ1-6; tentative D call: TRBD1 (6 bases). Germline values: CDR1 MNHEY, CDR2 SMNVEV (reference sequence). This CDR3 is 14 amino acids long. The V gene lost 5 bases and the J gene lost 14 bases, with 19 bases spanning the gap. CDR3 amino acids: CASSPRDTSTTLHF. CDR3 DNA sequence: TGTGCCAGCAGTCCCCGGGACACGTCGACGACCCTCCACTTT.

The V and J genes are TRBV29-1 and TRBJ2-5; 10 bases are shared with TRBD1. J was trimmed by 4 bases and V by 3 bases; bases with no gene match: 8. The CDR3 totals 15 residues. Germline V gene sequence: CDR1 SQVTM, CDR2 ANQGSEA. The CDR3 region is CSVDLGQGILETQYF. CDR3 DNA sequence: TGCAGCGTTGACCTGGGACAGGGGATATTAGAGACCCAGTACTTC.

The chain is built from TRBV5-4 and TRBJ1-6; D is uncertain. V was pared by 4 bases and J by 5 bases, with 10 bases between. Germline CDR1 SGHNT, CDR2 YYREEE (reference sequence). The CDR3 has 14 amino acids. CDR3 residues: CASSRQNDNSPLHF. In nucleotides, the CDR3 is TGTGCCAGCAGCCGACAAAACGATAATTCACCCCTCCACTTT.

The rearrangement joins TRBV6-5 to TRBJ1-4; D is undetermined. From germline, CDR1 is MNHEY and CDR2 SVGAGI. The length of the CDR3 is 15 residues. Between the trimmed V and J ends, which lost 6 bases and 5 bases, there was a span of 16 bases. CDR3 residues: CASSNNGGNNEKLFF. In DNA form, the CDR3 reads TGTGCCAGCAGCAACAATGGTGGGAACAATGAAAAACTGTTTTTT.

V usage is TRBV7-8 and J usage is TRBJ2-5; a weak D match, TRBD2 (5 bases). TRBJ2-7 explains the end of the DNA better; the J call may be wrong. In germline, CDR1 is SGHVS, CDR2 FQNEAQ. This CDR3 is built from 14 residues. CDR3 sequence (DNA): TGTGCCAGCAGACATGGTGGAGGCGTGAACGAGCAGTACTTC. This sequence encodes CASRHGGGVNEQYF.

This clone is a singleton in its sample. The V gene is TRBV6-1, the J gene TRBJ1-2, with unresolved D. Trimming removed 4 bases at V and 4 bases at J, with 7 bases between. Germline lookup yields CDR1 MNHNS and CDR2 SASEGT. This CDR3 contains 12 residues. CDR3 region: CASSVGLYGYTF. The CDR3 DNA sequence: TGTGCCAGCAGTGTGGGCCTCTATGGCTACACCTTC.

V is TRBV4-1 and J is TRBJ2-3; D remains unclear. The length of the CDR3 is 15 residues. CDR1 MGHRA and CDR2 YSYEKL come from the germline V gene. Trimming pared 6 bases from V and 0 bases from J, leaving 13 bases between. The CDR3 nucleotides read TGCGCCAGCAGAGACGCAGGTTCTAGCACAGATACGCAGTATTTT. Protein product: CASRDAGSSTDTQYF.

In DNA form, the CDR3 reads TGCAGCGTTGAAACGGGGGGGCGGTACACCGGGGAGCTGTTTTTT. The encoded protein is CSVETGGRYTGELFF. The chain uses TRBV29-1 and TRBJ2-2, with 8 bases that match TRBD2. Germline assignment: CDR1 SQVTM and CDR2 ANQGSEA. The CDR3 is 15 residues long. V dropped 2 bases and J dropped 3; count of bases not matched to a gene: 5.

The V and J genes are TRBV2 and TRBJ2-1, with a possible D match to TRBD2 (5 bases). Trimming cost V 7 bases and J 8 bases, with 15 bases left between them. This CDR3 has 13 amino acids. Germline V lookup: CDR1 SNHLY, CDR2 FYNNEI. The CDR3 loop is CASMRSLAYEQFF. The CDR3 nucleotides are TGTGCCAGCATGAGAAGCCTAGCCTATGAGCAGTTCTTC.

This clone was seen only a few times. The J gene is TRBJ1-1, the V gene TRBV6-5, with D unresolved. CDR3 size: 14 residues. The germline CDR1 and CDR2 sequences are MNHEY and SVGAGI. Trimming removed 6 bases from V and 1 base from J, with 12 bases in between. Written as DNA, the CDR3 is TGTGCCAGCAGACTGAACCCCGCGAACACTGAAGCTTTCTTT. It encodes CASRLNPANTEAFF.

The chain couples TRBV28 to TRBJ2-7, with D possibly called TRBD1 or TRBD2 (6 bases each). Trimming pared 3 bases from V and 6 bases from J, leaving 9 bases between. This CDR3 is 12 amino acids long. The germline V gene has CDR1 MDHEN and CDR2 SYDVKM. CDR3 in amino acids: CASSFWGAEQYV. The DNA of the CDR3 is TGTGCCAGCAGTTTTTGGGGGGCCGAGCAGTACGTC.

V is TRBV5-6 and J is TRBJ2-7; no clear D. The CDR3 is 15 amino acids. The germline V gene encodes CDR1 SGHDT and CDR2 YYEEEE. Trimming cost V 2 bases and J 7 bases, with 19 bases left between them. The CDR3 region has the DNA TGTGCCAGCAGCTTTCGCCGGGCGTTGGAATGGGAGCAGTACGTC. Translating gives CASSFRRALEWEQYV.

The V gene is TRBV6-1, the J gene TRBJ2-1; 12 nucleotides match TRBD2. V trimming: 1 base; J trimming: 5 bases; junction bases outside the gene matches: 3. This CDR3 region has 16 residues. Germline CDR1 is MNHNS and CDR2 is SASEGT. The CDR3 sequence: CASSEERLAGDNEQFF. The DNA for the CDR3 is TGTGCCAGCAGTGAAGAACGACTAGCGGGAGACAATGAGCAGTTCTTC.

This chain links TRBV29-1 with TRBJ1-4; 7 bases are shared with TRBD1. V was clipped by 4 bases and J by 0 bases; unmatched bases: 5. There are 15 residues in the CDR3. Looked up from germline, CDR1 is SQVTM and CDR2 is ANQGSEA. The DNA for the CDR3 is TGCAGCGTTGTTGGGACAGCCGCAACTAATGAAAAACTGTTTTTT. This translates into CSVVGTAATNEKLFF.

The J gene is TRBJ2-3, the V gene TRBV7-9; 7 nucleotides agree with TRBD2. This CDR3 contains 12 residues. Germline CDR1 is SEHNR and CDR2 is FQNEAQ (reference sequence). Losses at the gene ends were 5 bases for V and 8 bases for J; bases not matched to a gene: 4. CDR3 DNA: TGTGCCAGCAGCCCCAGGGAGGGTACGCAGTATTTT. Its translation: CASSPREGTQYF. The whole variable domain, remainder taken from reference TRBV7-9 and TRBJ2-3, is DTGVSQNPRHKITKRGQNVTFRCDPISEHNRLYWYRQTLGQGPEFLTYFQNEAQLEKSRLLSDRFSAERPKGSFSTLEIQRTEQGDSAMYLCASSPREGTQYFGPGTRLTVL.

The rearrangement joins TRBV7-6 to TRBJ2-3; no clear D gene. With 1 base removed from V and 2 bases from J, the gap between germline ends came to 7 bases. CDR1 is SGHVS and CDR2 is FNYEAQ in the germline V gene. The CDR3 contains 14 residues. The CDR3 reads CASSLEGNTDTQYF. DNA of the CDR3: TGTGCCAGCAGCTTAGAGGGCAACACAGATACGCAGTATTTT.

The chain couples TRBV7-9 to TRBJ2-1; either TRBD1 or TRBD2 may fit D (6 bases each). The CDR3 length is 16 residues. V was shortened by 1 base and J by 8 bases, with 18 bases between the two germline ends. Per the germline V gene, CDR1 is SEHNR and CDR2 is FQNEAQ (reference sequence). In nucleotides, the CDR3 is TGTGCCAGCAGCTTAGTGACAGGCGGGATCGAGGATGAGCAGTTCTTC. This translates into CASSLVTGGIEDEQFF.

The rearrangement joins TRBV27 to TRBJ2-2; D is unclear. Germline values: CDR1 MNHEY, CDR2 SMNVEV (reference sequence). The V gene lost 6 bases and the J gene lost 5 bases, with 7 bases spanning the gap. The CDR3 is 12 amino acids. CDR3 coding DNA: TGTGCCAGCAGGGGGTTTACCGGGGAGCTGTTTTTT. It specifies CASRGFTGELFF.

The chain recombines TRBV28 with TRBJ2-3; TRBD2 matches at 9 bases. CDR3 length equals 23 residues. J was trimmed by 5 bases and V by 6 bases; bases with no gene match: 33. CDR1 and CDR2 (germline): MDHEN, SYDVKM. In DNA, the CDR3 is TGTGCCAGCAGCCTAAGTAGATTCCGAGCTAGCGGGATTTTGGGATGGTCGCGAGATACGCAGTATTTT. Translating gives CASSLSRFRASGILGWSRDTQYF. The full variable domain, completed using reference TRBV28 and TRBJ2-3, is DVKVTQSSRYLVKRTGEKVFLECVQDMDHENMFWYRQDPGLGLRLIYFSYDVKMKEKGDIPEGYSVSREKKERFSLILESASTNQTSMYLCASSLSRFRASGILGWSRDTQYFGPGTRLTVL.

The chain combines TRBV30 with TRBJ2-2; TRBD2 matches at 11 bases. Germline V lookup: CDR1 GTSNPN, CDR2 SVGIG (reference sequence). V lost 1 base, J lost 2 bases, and 3 bases stayed unmatched. The CDR3 has 16 residues. CDR3 in amino acids: CAWSATSGRNTGELFF. The CDR3 nucleotides are TGTGCCTGGAGTGCTACTAGCGGGAGAAACACCGGGGAGCTGTTTTTT.

The V call is TRBV29-1, the J call TRBJ2-7; weak D call: TRBD2 (5 bases). The germline V gene encodes CDR1 SQVTM and CDR2 ANQGSEA. The CDR3 covers 16 residues. The V gene lost 7 bases and the J gene lost 0 bases, with 22 bases spanning the gap. The DNA for the CDR3 is TGCAGCGCCACCCAGGTGCGGGCCCAATTCTCCTACGAGCAGTACTTC. Its translation is CSATQVRAQFSYEQYF.

The chain carries TRBV7-9 and TRBJ1-3, with 7 bases identical to TRBD1. This CDR3 contains 14 residues. Germline assignment: CDR1 SEHNR and CDR2 FQNEAQ (reference sequence). The V gene end was trimmed by 5 bases and the J gene end by 4 bases; junction bases not matched to a gene: 5. The CDR3 region is CASSATGSGNTIYF. The DNA for the CDR3 is TGTGCCAGCAGCGCGACAGGGTCAGGAAACACCATATATTTT.

The J gene is TRBJ2-1, the V gene TRBV11-1; 8 positions agree with TRBD2. Germline V gene sequence: CDR1 SGHAT, CDR2 FQDESV (reference sequence). V trimming: 4 bases; J trimming: 5 bases; junction bases outside the gene matches: 7. This CDR3 is built from 15 residues. CDR3 protein: CASSYPGLVDNEQFF. CDR3 sequence (DNA): TGTGCCAGCAGCTACCCGGGACTAGTCGACAATGAGCAGTTCTTC.

This chain joins TRBV28 and TRBJ1-2, with a tentative D call TRBD1 (6 bases). CDR3 size: 14 residues. The germline V and J ends were trimmed by 5 bases and 3 bases, with 13 bases remaining between them. CDR1 and CDR2 from the germline V gene are MDHEN and SYDVKM. DNA for the CDR3: TGTGCCAGCAGTACCTGGGAGGGGGACTATGGCTACACCTTC. It is translated as CASSTWEGDYGYTF.

The chain has TRBV11-3 and TRBJ1-1; 9 positions agree with TRBD1. V gave up 4 bases and J gave up 4 bases; unmatched junction bases: 4. From germline, CDR1 is SGHNT and CDR2 YENEEA. The CDR3 length is 14 residues. The CDR3 bases are TGTGCCAGCAGCTCGGGACAGGGAAGCACTGAAGCTTTCTTT. Translation: CASSSGQGSTEAFF. Full variable domain (remainder filled in from reference TRBV11-3 and TRBJ1-1): EAGVVQSPRYKIIEKKQPVAFWCNPISGHNTLYWYLQNLGQGPELLIRYENEEAVDDSQLPKDRFSAERLKGVDSTLKIQPAELGDSAVYLCASSSGQGSTEAFFGQGTRLTVV.

J is TRBJ2-5 and V is TRBV5-1; 8 bases agree with TRBD1. CDR1 is SGHRS and CDR2 is YFSETQ in the germline V gene. V lost 4 bases and J lost 4; bases outside the gene matches: 6. The CDR3 covers 14 residues. The CDR3 DNA follows: TGCGCCAGCAGCAGTCAGGGGGCCCTAGAGACCCAGTACTTC. Translated: CASSSQGALETQYF.